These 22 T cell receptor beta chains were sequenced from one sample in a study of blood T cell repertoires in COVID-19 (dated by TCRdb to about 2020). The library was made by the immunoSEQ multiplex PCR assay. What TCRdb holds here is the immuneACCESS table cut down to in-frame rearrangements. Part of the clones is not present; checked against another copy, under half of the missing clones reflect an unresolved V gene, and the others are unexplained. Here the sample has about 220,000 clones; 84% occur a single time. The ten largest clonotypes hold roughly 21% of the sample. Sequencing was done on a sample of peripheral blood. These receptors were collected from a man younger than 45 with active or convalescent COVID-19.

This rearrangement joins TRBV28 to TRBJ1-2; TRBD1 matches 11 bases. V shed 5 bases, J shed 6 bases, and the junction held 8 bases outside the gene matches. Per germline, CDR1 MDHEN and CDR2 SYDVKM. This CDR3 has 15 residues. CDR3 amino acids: CASSQAGTGGNGYTF. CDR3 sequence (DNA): TGTGCCAGCAGTCAAGCCGGGACAGGGGGTAATGGCTACACCTTC.

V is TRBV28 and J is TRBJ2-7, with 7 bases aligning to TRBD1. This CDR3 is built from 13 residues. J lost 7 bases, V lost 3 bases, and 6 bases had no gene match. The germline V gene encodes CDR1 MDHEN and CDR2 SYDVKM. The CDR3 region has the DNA TGTGCCAGCAGTTTGCAGGGGGTGGTTGAGCAGTACTTC. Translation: CASSLQGVVEQYF. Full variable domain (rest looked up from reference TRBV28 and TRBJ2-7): DVKVTQSSRYLVKRTGEKVFLECVQDMDHENMFWYRQDPGLGLRLIYFSYDVKMKEKGDIPEGYSVSREKKERFSLILESASTNQTSMYLCASSLQGVVEQYFGPGTRLTVT.

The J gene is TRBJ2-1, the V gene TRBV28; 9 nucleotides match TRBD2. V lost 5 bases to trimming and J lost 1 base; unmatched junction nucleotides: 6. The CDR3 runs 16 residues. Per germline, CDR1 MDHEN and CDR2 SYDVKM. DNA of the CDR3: TGTGCCAGCAGTCCCTCCCTAGCGGGATCCTACAATGAGCAGTTCTTC. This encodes CASSPSLAGSYNEQFF.

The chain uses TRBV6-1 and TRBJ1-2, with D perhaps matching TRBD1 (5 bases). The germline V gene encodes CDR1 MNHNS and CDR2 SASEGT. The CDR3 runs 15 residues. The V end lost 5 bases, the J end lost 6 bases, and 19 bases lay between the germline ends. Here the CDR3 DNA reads TGTGCCAGCAGTACCGGGGGGAGGACTGCCCATGGCTACACCTTC. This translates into CASSTGGRTAHGYTF.

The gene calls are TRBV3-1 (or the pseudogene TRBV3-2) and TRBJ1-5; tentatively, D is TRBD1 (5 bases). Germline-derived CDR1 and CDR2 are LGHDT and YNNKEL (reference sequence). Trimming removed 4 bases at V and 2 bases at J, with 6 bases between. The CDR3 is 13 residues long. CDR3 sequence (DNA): TGTGCCAGCAGCCCGACAGGCAATCAGCCCCAGCATTTT. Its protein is CASSPTGNQPQHF.

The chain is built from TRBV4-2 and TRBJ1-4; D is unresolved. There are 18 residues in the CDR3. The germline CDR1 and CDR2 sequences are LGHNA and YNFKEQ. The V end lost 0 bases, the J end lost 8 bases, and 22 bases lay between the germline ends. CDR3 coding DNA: TGTGCCAGCAGCCAAGAAGCGCCGGTGAGCCGGCTGGTGGAAAAACTGTTTTTT. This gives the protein CASSQEAPVSRLVEKLFF.

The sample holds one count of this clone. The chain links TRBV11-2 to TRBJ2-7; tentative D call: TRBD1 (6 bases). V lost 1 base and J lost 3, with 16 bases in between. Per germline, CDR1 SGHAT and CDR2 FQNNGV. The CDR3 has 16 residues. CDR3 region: CASSLVRPTGIYEQYF. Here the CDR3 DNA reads TGTGCCAGCAGCTTAGTTCGGCCAACAGGGATCTACGAGCAGTACTTC.

CDR3 residues: CASSEAGGINQPQHF. In DNA form, the CDR3 reads TGTGCCAGCAGTGAGGCAGGGGGCATAAATCAGCCCCAGCATTTT. V and J are TRBV6-1 and TRBJ1-5; 8 nucleotides agree with TRBD1. Trimming removed 3 bases from V and 4 bases from J; junction bases left unmatched: 5. The CDR3 has 15 residues. CDR1 is MNHNS, CDR2 SASEGT, per germline.

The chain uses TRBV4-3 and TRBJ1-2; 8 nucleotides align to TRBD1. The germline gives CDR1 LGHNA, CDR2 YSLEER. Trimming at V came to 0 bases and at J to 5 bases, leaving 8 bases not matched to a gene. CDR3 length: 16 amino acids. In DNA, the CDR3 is TGCGCCAGCAGCCAAGACCAACAGGGGGGCTCGTATGGCTACACCTTC. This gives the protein CASSQDQQGGSYGYTF.

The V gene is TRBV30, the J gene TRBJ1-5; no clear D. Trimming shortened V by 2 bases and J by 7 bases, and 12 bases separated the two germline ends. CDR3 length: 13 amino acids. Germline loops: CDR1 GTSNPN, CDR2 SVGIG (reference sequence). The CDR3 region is CAWSPAVRQPQHF. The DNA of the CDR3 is TGTGCCTGGAGTCCCGCTGTGAGACAGCCCCAGCATTTT.

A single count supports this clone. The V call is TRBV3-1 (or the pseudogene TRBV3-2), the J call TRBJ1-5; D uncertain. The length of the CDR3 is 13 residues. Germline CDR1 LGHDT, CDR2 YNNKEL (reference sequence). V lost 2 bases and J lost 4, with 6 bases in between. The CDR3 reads CASSQTTNQPQHF. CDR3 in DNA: TGTGCCAGCAGCCAAACCACAAATCAGCCCCAGCATTTT.

The CDR3 loop is CASSKRGPHQPQHF. CDR3 sequence (DNA): TGTGCCAGCAGCAAACGAGGGCCCCATCAGCCCCAGCATTTT. This chain uses TRBV21-1 with TRBJ1-5. TRBV21-1 is described as a pseudogene. This CDR3 contains 14 residues.

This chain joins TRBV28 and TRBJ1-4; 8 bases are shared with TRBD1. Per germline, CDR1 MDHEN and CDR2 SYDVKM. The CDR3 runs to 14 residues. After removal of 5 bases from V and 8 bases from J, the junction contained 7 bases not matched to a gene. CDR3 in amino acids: CASSLDRGREKLFF. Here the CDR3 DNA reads TGTGCCAGCAGTCTAGACAGGGGACGAGAAAAACTGTTTTTT.

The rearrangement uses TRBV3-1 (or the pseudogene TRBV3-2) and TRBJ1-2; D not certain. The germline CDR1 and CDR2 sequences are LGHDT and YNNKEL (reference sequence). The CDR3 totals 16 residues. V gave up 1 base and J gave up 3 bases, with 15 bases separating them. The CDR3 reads CASSQGASGSYYGYTF. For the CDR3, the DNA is TGTGCCAGCAGCCAAGGAGCTTCAGGCAGCTACTATGGCTACACCTTC.

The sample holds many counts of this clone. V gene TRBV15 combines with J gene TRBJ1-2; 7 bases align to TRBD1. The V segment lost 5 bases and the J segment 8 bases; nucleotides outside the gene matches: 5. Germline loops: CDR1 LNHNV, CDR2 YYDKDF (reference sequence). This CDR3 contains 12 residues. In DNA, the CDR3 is TGTGCCACCAGCCCAGGGGGTGTAGGCTACACCTTC. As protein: CATSPGGVGYTF.

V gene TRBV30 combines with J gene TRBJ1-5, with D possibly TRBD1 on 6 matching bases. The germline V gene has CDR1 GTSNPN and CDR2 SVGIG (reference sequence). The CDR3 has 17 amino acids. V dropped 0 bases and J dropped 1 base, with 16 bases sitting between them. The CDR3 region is CAWSVGPGGGSNQPQHF. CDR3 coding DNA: TGTGCCTGGAGTGTAGGCCCGGGGGGCGGGAGCAATCAGCCCCAGCATTTT.

CDR3 bases: TGTGCCAGTAGTATAGGCCCCGCAGGACTGATCACAGATACGCAGTATTTT. Translation gives CASSIGPAGLITDTQYF. V usage is TRBV19 and J usage is TRBJ2-3; a weak D match, TRBD2 (5 bases). In germline, CDR1 is LNHDA, CDR2 SQIVND (reference sequence). CDR3 length: 17 amino acids. The V end was cut by 1 base, the J end by 2 bases, with 16 bases between.

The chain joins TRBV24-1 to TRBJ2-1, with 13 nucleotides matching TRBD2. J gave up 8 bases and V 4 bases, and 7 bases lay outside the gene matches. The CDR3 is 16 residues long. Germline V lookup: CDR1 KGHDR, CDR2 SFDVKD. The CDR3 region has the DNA TGTGCCACCAGTGACCCCGGACTAGCGGGAGAGTATGAGCAGTTCTTC. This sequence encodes CATSDPGLAGEYEQFF.

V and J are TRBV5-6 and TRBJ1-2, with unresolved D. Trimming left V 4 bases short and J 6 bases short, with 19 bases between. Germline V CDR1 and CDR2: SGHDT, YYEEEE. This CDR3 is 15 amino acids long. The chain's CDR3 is CASSPLAAQRDGYTF. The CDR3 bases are TGTGCCAGCAGCCCCCTGGCAGCGCAGAGGGATGGCTACACCTTC.

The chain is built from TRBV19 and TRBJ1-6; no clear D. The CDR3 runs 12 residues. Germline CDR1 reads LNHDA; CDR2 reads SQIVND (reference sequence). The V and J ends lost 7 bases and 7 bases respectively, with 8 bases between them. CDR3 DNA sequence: TGTGCCAGTAAGGTGGAGAATTCACCCCTCCACTTT. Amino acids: CASKVENSPLHF.

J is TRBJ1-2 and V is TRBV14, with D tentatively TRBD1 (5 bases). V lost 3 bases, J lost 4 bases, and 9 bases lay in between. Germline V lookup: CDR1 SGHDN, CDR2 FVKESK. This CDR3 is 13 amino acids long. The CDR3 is CASSHRDSYGYTF. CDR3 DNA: TGTGCCAGCAGCCATCGGGACTCCTATGGCTACACCTTC. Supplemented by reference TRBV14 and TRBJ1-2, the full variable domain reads EAGVTQFPSHSVIEKGQTVTLRCDPISGHDNLYWYRRVMGKEIKFLLHFVKESKQDESGMPNNRFLAERTGGTYSTLKVQPAELEDSGVYFCASSHRDSYGYTFGSGTRLTVV.

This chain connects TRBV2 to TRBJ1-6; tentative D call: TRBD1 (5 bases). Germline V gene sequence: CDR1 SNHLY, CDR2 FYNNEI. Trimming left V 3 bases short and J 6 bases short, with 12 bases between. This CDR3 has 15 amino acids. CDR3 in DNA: TGTGCCAGCAGTGATTGGCAGGGAACTAATTCACCCCTCCACTTT. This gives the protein CASSDWQGTNSPLHF. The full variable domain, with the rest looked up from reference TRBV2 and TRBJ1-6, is EPEVTQTPSHQVTQMGQEVILRCVPISNHLYFYWYRQILGQKVEFLVSFYNNEISEKSEIFDDQFSVERPDGSNFTLKIRSTKLEDSAMYFCASSDWQGTNSPLHFGNGTRLTVT.